The T cell receptor (beta chain) under discussion was sequenced for a study of blood T cell repertoires in COVID-19. Under the authors' procedure: Nucleated cell counts were estimated from reference gene primer amplification. Method: immunoSEQ multiplex PCR; TCRdb's copy keeps in-frame clones and lacks some. Clonal size and the V and J genes are those of that table, whereas D and trimming came from the DNA. Altogether 310,000 or so clones are present, 87% being singletons, with the ten largest covering around 9%. This CDR3 contains 14 residues. Per the germline V gene, CDR1 is LNHDA and CDR2 is SQIVND (reference sequence). The V and J ends lost 3 bases and 3 bases respectively, with 12 bases between them. Everyone who took part was 18 to 89 years old, and they came from 24 US areas. In assigning cohorts, the study relied on participant-reported clinical history. The study counted Cohort 3 donors as recovered given two negative PCRs, clearance, or symptom resolution.

The sequencing input was PBMCs or T cells enriched from blood (not recorded which). This TCR was recovered from a young woman who had recovered from COVID-19. The chain has TRBV19 and TRBJ2-7; unclear D gene. The CDR3 coding sequence is TGTGCCAGTAGTATTATGGGTACTATCTACGAGCAGTACTTC. It specifies CASSIMGTIYEQYF.